Below, 30 T cell receptor beta chains from the same sample are listed, as sequenced in a study of T cell repertoires in cytomegalovirus infection. The antigens of these receptors remain unknown. TCRdb recomputed calls from the reads with MiXCR, one row per CDR3 protein. The sample includes fewer than 200,000 distinct CDR3 sequences, about 20% of them seen just once. The sequences come from CD8+ T cells from cultured PBMCs, collected from culture after CMV antigen stimulation. The origin of the receptors is a human donor in good health (CMV status not recorded). Some clones in this sample may be carry-over from other donors' samples.

This clonotype was picked up a small number of times. The chain combines TRBV10-3 with TRBJ1-5; D uncertain. CDR1 is ENHRY and CDR2 is SYGVKD in the germline V gene. Trimming stripped 3 bases from V and 0 bases from J, with 6 bases between. The CDR3 is 14 amino acids. The CDR3 loop reads CAISEGYSNQPQHF. The CDR3 nucleotides read TGTGCCATCAGTGAAGGGTATAGCAATCAGCCCCAGCATTTT.

V usage is TRBV11-2 and J usage is TRBJ2-7; 9 nucleotides align to TRBD2. V trimming: 5 bases; J trimming: 6 bases; junction bases outside the gene matches: 11. The length of the CDR3 is 15 residues. The germline gives CDR1 SGHAT, CDR2 FQNNGV. This CDR3 reads CASSPMGAGGREQYF. The CDR3 DNA follows: TGTGCCAGCAGCCCCATGGGGGCGGGGGGGCGCGAGCAGTACTTC.

The rearrangement uses TRBV12-3 or TRBV12-4 and TRBJ2-1; 7 nucleotides line up with TRBD1. J gave up 10 bases and V 5 bases, and 11 bases lay outside the gene matches. CDR3 length: 14 amino acids. Here the CDR3 DNA reads TGTGCCAGCAGTCCCGGACAGGCCCAAGGGGAGCAGTTCTTC. This encodes CASSPGQAQGEQFF.

On this clonotype: A much larger clone differs from this one at a single base, so this may be a read error. The CDR3 region is CARSRHRKTEAFF. CDR3 DNA: TGTGCCCGCAGTCGCCACAGGAAGACTGAAGCTTTCTTT. J is TRBJ1-1 and V is TRBV6-2 or TRBV6-3, with D possibly being TRBD1 (5 bases). The germline CDR1 and CDR2 sequences are MNHEY and SVGEGT. The CDR3 is 13 residues long.

This clonotype has only a few counts. The V gene is TRBV6-6, the J gene TRBJ2-3; TRBD2 matches at 14 bases. This CDR3 has 19 residues. CDR1 and CDR2 (germline): MNHNY, SVGAGI (reference sequence). The V and J ends lost 0 bases and 6 bases, in that order; junction bases with no gene match: 11. CDR3 loop: CASSYSQIGTSGSSDTQYF. The CDR3 DNA is TGTGCCAGCAGTTACTCCCAAATTGGGACTAGCGGGAGTAGTGATACGCAGTATTTT.

The chain recombines TRBV7-2 with TRBJ1-1, with a tentative D call TRBD1 (5 bases). CDR1 is SGHTA, CDR2 FQGNSA, per germline. The CDR3 contains 16 residues. Trimming cost V 1 base and J 1 base, with 13 bases left between them. CDR3 sequence: CASSLVSGRENTEAFF. CDR3 coding DNA: TGTGCCAGCAGCTTAGTTTCGGGCAGGGAGAACACTGAAGCTTTCTTT.

Comment on this clonotype: A read error is possible here, since a much larger clone lies one base away. The CDR3 spells CASSFWETNTGELFF. In DNA, the CDR3 is TGTGCCAGCAGTTTCTGGGAGACGAACACCGGGGAGCTGTTTTTT. The genes are TRBV28 and TRBJ2-2, with D possibly being TRBD2 (5 bases). V lost 3 bases to trimming and J lost 0 bases, with 8 bases between them. The germline gives CDR1 MDHEN, CDR2 SYDVKM. CDR3 length equals 15 residues.

The chain uses TRBV12-3 or TRBV12-4 and TRBJ2-1, with 7 positions matching TRBD1. The CDR3 extends over 14 amino acids. V was clipped by 5 bases and J by 4 bases; unmatched bases: 5. The CDR3 sequence: CASSLPGQYNEQFF. CDR3 coding DNA: TGTGCCAGCAGTCTTCCGGGACAGTACAATGAGCAGTTCTTC.

A single count supports this clonotype. The chain links TRBV4-1 to TRBJ2-3; no firm D call. The CDR3 is 15 residues long. V dropped 0 bases and J dropped 4 bases, with 11 bases sitting between them. Per the germline V gene, CDR1 is MGHRA and CDR2 is YSYEKL. CDR3 DNA: TGCGCCAGCAGCCAAGATAGATCGCCTCCAGATACGCAGTATTTT. Amino acid sequence: CASSQDRSPPDTQYF.

The CDR3 DNA is TGTGCCAGCAGTTTCTTGGGACGGGACAGGGCGACAGATACGCAGTATTTT. Protein product: CASSFLGRDRATDTQYF. This rearrangement joins TRBV6-5 to TRBJ2-3, with 9 nucleotides matching TRBD1. CDR1 is MNHEY, CDR2 SVGAGI, per germline. The CDR3 is 17 residues long. V lost 4 bases, J lost 3 bases, and 11 bases stayed unmatched.

This clonotype was seen only a few times. The rearrangement joins TRBV7-2 to TRBJ2-7; D is uncertain. This CDR3 has 13 residues. Germline values: CDR1 SGHTA, CDR2 FQGNSA. Trimming removed 3 bases at V and 3 bases at J, with 9 bases between. CDR3 region: CASSLTLFYEQYF. The CDR3 DNA reads as TGTGCCAGCAGCTTGACCCTATTCTACGAGCAGTACTTC.

V is TRBV29-1 and J is TRBJ1-2, with D unclear. This CDR3 is 16 amino acids long. Germline CDR1 and CDR2: SQVTM and ANQGSEA. The germline V and J ends were trimmed by 1 base and 4 bases, with 19 bases remaining between them. The CDR3 region has the DNA TGCAGCGTTGAAGCGGGTCGTCCACCTAACATCTATGGCTACACCTTC. Protein sequence: CSVEAGRPPNIYGYTF. Variable domain in full (rest from reference TRBV29-1 and TRBJ1-2): SAVISQKPSRDICQRGTSLTIQCQVDSQVTMMFWYRQQPGQSLTLIATANQGSEATYESGFVIDKFPISRPNLTFSTLTVSNMSPEDSSIYLCSVEAGRPPNIYGYTFGSGTRLTVV.

A few counts support this clonotype. The CDR3 coding sequence is TGTGCCAGCAGTTTGGGTTGGAGGAACATTCAGTACTTC. This encodes CASSLGWRNIQYF. The rearrangement joins TRBV12-3 or TRBV12-4 to TRBJ2-4; D may be TRBD2 (5 bases). The CDR3 covers 13 residues. Trimming left V 3 bases short and J 7 bases short, with 10 bases between.

This clonotype came up a few times. The gene calls are TRBV6-8 and TRBJ2-3; 10 bases agree with TRBD2. Germline loops: CDR1 MNHGY, CDR2 SAAAGT. The CDR3 spans 15 residues. Unmatched junction bases numbered 8, after V lost 6 bases and J lost 5 bases. CDR3 amino acids: CASSPLAGVQDTQYF. The CDR3 coding sequence is TGTGCCAGCAGCCCCCTAGCGGGGGTGCAAGATACGCAGTATTTT.

This clonotype was counted only a few times. The chain recombines TRBV7-3 with TRBJ2-3, with TRBD2 matching 11 bases. The germline V gene encodes CDR1 SGHTA and CDR2 FQGTGA. The CDR3 totals 15 residues. V was pared by 8 bases and J by 4 bases, with 8 bases of the junction left unmatched. CDR3 coding DNA: TGTGCCAGCGGAAATAGCGGGGGGGCAGCAGATACGCAGTATTTT. As protein: CASGNSGGAADTQYF.

The V and J genes are TRBV7-3 and TRBJ2-2, with 9 bases aligning to TRBD1. The CDR3 has 14 residues. Germline trimming cut 4 bases from V and 7 bases from J; bases unmatched to any gene: 4. Germline CDR1 is SGHTA and CDR2 is FQGTGA. CDR3 bases: TGTGCCAGCAGCTCGACAGGGGGAATCGGGGAGCTGTTTTTT. Amino acids: CASSSTGGIGELFF.

This clonotype was detected a few times. J is TRBJ2-7 and V is TRBV7-9; 8 nucleotides line up with TRBD1. The CDR3 is 14 amino acids. V dropped 5 bases and J dropped 3; count of bases not matched to a gene: 6. CDR1 is SEHNR and CDR2 is FQNEAQ in the germline V gene (reference sequence). The CDR3, as DNA: TGTGCCAGCAGCACGCGGACAGGGTACTACGAGCAGTACTTC. It is translated as CASSTRTGYYEQYF.

This clonotype was seen more than once but under ten times. This chain uses TRBV7-9 with TRBJ2-7, with 9 bases lining up with TRBD2. CDR1 is SEHNR and CDR2 is FQNEAQ in the germline V gene (reference sequence). The CDR3 has 15 residues. V lost 5 bases, J lost 7 bases, and 12 bases stayed unmatched. In nucleotides, the CDR3 is TGTGCCAGCAGCGCGGGGGGGGACAAGCCGAAAGAGCAGTACTTC. Its protein is CASSAGGDKPKEQYF.

This clonotype has just one count. This chain links TRBV4-3 with TRBJ2-3; 8 bases fit TRBD2. Looked up from germline, CDR1 is LGHNA and CDR2 is YSLEER. The CDR3 runs 14 residues. The V gene end was trimmed by 4 bases and the J gene end by 5 bases; junction bases not matched to a gene: 5. The DNA of the CDR3 is TGCGCCAGCAGCCGCGGGGGGTTGAAAGATACGCAGTATTTT. Its protein is CASSRGGLKDTQYF.

CDR3 coding DNA: TGTGCCAGCAGTTTAGCAAACGGGGCCAGGGAAGCCCAGCATTTT. Translation gives CASSLANGAREAQHF. The chain has TRBV12-3 or TRBV12-4 and TRBJ1-5; a possible D gene is TRBD1 (5 bases). This CDR3 spans 15 amino acids. V dropped 0 bases and J dropped 11 bases, with 17 bases sitting between them.

This clonotype turned up a few times. The chain links TRBV12-3 or TRBV12-4 to TRBJ2-1; possibly TRBD2 for D (5 bases). The CDR3 consists of 16 residues. V lost 5 bases, J lost 2 bases, and 16 bases lay in between. CDR3 sequence: CASSHPSSGAYNEQFF. The CDR3 coding sequence is TGTGCCAGCAGTCACCCCTCCAGCGGTGCCTACAATGAGCAGTTCTTC.

This sequence joins TRBV4-1 and TRBJ1-5, with D possibly TRBD1 on 6 matching bases. The CDR3 runs 16 residues. CDR1 and CDR2 (germline): MGHRA, YSYEKL. Trimming removed 0 bases from V and 7 bases from J, with 16 bases in between. The CDR3 sequence is CASSQDGRGGKQPQHF. CDR3 nucleotides: TGCGCCAGCAGCCAAGACGGCAGAGGGGGAAAGCAGCCCCAGCATTTT.

The rearrangement joins TRBV7-9 to TRBJ1-1; D unclear. CDR3 size: 14 residues. The V and J ends lost 5 bases and 5 bases respectively, with 15 bases between them. Germline assignment: CDR1 SEHNR and CDR2 FQNEAQ (reference sequence). The CDR3 spells CASSRDLSTTEAFF. Written as DNA, the CDR3 is TGTGCCAGCAGCCGCGACCTAAGTACGACTGAAGCTTTCTTT. Combining the CDR3 with reference TRBV7-9 and TRBJ1-1 gives the whole variable domain DTGVSQNPRHKITKRGQNVTFRCDPISEHNRLYWYRQTLGQGPEFLTYFQNEAQLEKSRLLSDRFSAERPKGSFSTLEIQRTEQGDSAMYLCASSRDLSTTEAFFGQGTRLTVV.

The chain joins TRBV7-9 to TRBJ1-1, with a possible D match to TRBD1 (5 bases). Trimming shortened V by 5 bases and J by 1 base, and 11 bases separated the two germline ends. The CDR3 consists of 14 residues. From germline, CDR1 is SEHNR and CDR2 FQNEAQ (reference sequence). CDR3 sequence (DNA): TGTGCCAGCAGCGCCCAAGACAGGAACACTGAAGCTTTCTTT. Its translation: CASSAQDRNTEAFF. Supplemented by reference TRBV7-9 and TRBJ1-1, the full variable domain reads DTGVSQNPRHKITKRGQNVTFRCDPISEHNRLYWYRQTLGQGPEFLTYFQNEAQLEKSRLLSDRFSAERPKGSFSTLEIQRTEQGDSAMYLCASSAQDRNTEAFFGQGTRLTVV.

The rearrangement uses TRBV7-8 and TRBJ1-1, with D possibly TRBD1 on 5 matching bases. V lost 6 bases and J 4 bases, leaving 12 bases between the germline ends. The CDR3 consists of 13 residues. Germline V lookup: CDR1 SGHVS, CDR2 FQNEAQ. For the CDR3, the DNA is TGTGCCAGCAGGCGCGGGGCGGGCACTGAAGCTTTCTTT. It yields the protein CASRRGAGTEAFF. Drawing the rest from reference TRBV7-8 and TRBJ1-1, the complete variable domain is GAGVSQSPRYKVAKRGQDVALRCDPISGHVSLFWYQQALGQGPEFLTYFQNEAQLDKSGLPSDRFFAERPEGSVSTLKIQRTQQEDSAVYLCASRRGAGTEAFFGQGTRLTVV.

The chain joins TRBV7-6 to TRBJ2-3; 7 bases agree with TRBD1. V dropped 0 bases and J dropped 2; count of bases not matched to a gene: 8. The CDR3 totals 17 residues. Looked up from germline, CDR1 is SGHVS and CDR2 is FNYEAQ. The CDR3 loop is CASSLAGTVTFTDTQYF. In DNA, the CDR3 is TGTGCCAGCAGCTTAGCGGGGACAGTTACCTTCACAGATACGCAGTATTTT.

This clonotype was observed a few times. The CDR3 bases are TGCAGTGCTAGACAGACGGCGGGTGTCGATCAGCCCCAGCATTTT. This gives the protein CSARQTAGVDQPQHF. This chain joins TRBV20-1 and TRBJ1-5, with D unresolved. V lost 2 bases to trimming and J lost 5 bases, with 16 bases between them. From germline, CDR1 is DFQATT and CDR2 SNEGSKA (reference sequence). This CDR3 region has 15 residues.

The chain couples TRBV6-2 or TRBV6-3 to TRBJ1-1; D remains ambiguous. Trimming removed 2 bases from V and 1 base from J, with 23 bases in between. The CDR3 is made up of 19 amino acids. CDR1 is MNHEY, CDR2 SVGEGT, per germline. The CDR3 reads CASSYLPFNKPRWNTEAFF. The CDR3 nucleotides read TGTGCCAGCAGTTACCTCCCTTTTAATAAGCCGCGTTGGAACACTGAAGCTTTCTTT.

The table lists this clonotype with a few counts. The chain uses TRBV7-2 and TRBJ2-7; 10 nucleotides line up with TRBD2. V gave up 0 bases and J gave up 3 bases; unmatched junction bases: 5. Germline-derived CDR1 and CDR2 are SGHTA and FQGNSA. This CDR3 contains 16 residues. The CDR3 DNA reads as TGTGCCAGCAGCTTAGCGATCGGACTAGCGGTCTACGAGCAGTACTTC. This encodes CASSLAIGLAVYEQYF.

The CDR3 coding sequence is TGTGCCAGCAGTCCCGATTACGGTATGGCAGAAAAACTGTTTTTT. Residues: CASSPDYGMAEKLFF. The chain links TRBV27 to TRBJ1-4; D unclear. Germline V gives CDR1 MNHEY, CDR2 SMNVEV (reference sequence). CDR3 size: 15 residues. With 5 bases removed from V and 8 bases from J, the gap between germline ends came to 18 bases.